The present TCR beta chain was sequenced within a study of identical twins. All donors were healthy, and all were Caucasian. Study results and limitations: Out-of-frame sharing of TCR alpha in monozygotic twins was underestimated by models. With abundant cord blood beta clonotypes, insertions were fewer; memory repertoires showed no such pattern.

In regard to this clonotype: The antigen is undetermined.

One entry per CDR3 protein results from TCRdb running MiXCR on the 5' RACE reads. The sample has about 570,000 distinct CDR3 sequences, 7.5% to 10% seen once; the top ten hold around 3.2%. The CDR3 consists of 12 residues. Trimming took 7 bases from V and 3 from J, leaving 10 bases between them. CDR1 and CDR2 from the germline V gene are SQVTM and ANQGSEA. This sample also appeared in a second study, on yellow fever vaccine responses in identical twins.

The chain carries TRBV29-1 and TRBJ2-1; a weak D match, TRBD1 (6 bases). Sequenced material: PBMCs. This TCR was sampled from a young woman in good health. This CDR3 reads CSAWTDYNEQFF. CDR3 nucleotide sequence: TGCAGCGCCTGGACAGACTACAATGAGCAGTTCTTC.